This entry describes one TCR beta chain. The germline V gene has CDR1 SNHLY and CDR2 FYNNEI. Trimming took 6 bases from V and 8 from J, leaving 19 bases between them. This CDR3 contains 15 residues. The data were obtained in a study of blood T cell repertoires in COVID-19. Here immunoSEQ multiplex PCR was the method, and the copy in TCRdb shows in-frame clones only, minus some. The data hold some 500,000 clones, with approximately 88% observed a single time. Participants were aged roughly 18 to 89 years, lived in over 20 US areas, and enrolled virtually. The chain links TRBV2 to TRBJ1-4; the D gene is possibly TRBD1 (6 bases). The sequence came from a woman between 40 and 55 years old who had recovered from COVID-19. Source material: PBMCs or T cells enriched from blood (not recorded which). The CDR3 coding sequence is TGTGCCAGCAGCTATCTAACAGGGCCCGACGAAAAACTGTTTTTT. Protein: CASSYLTGPDEKLFF.